This T cell receptor beta chain emerged from a study of blood T cell repertoires in COVID-19. In the study overall: COVID-19 samples, acute and convalescent, were from the United States, Italy and Spain.

Measured with immunoSEQ multiplex PCR; TCRdb has only the in-frame clones, and not every one. In the table there are 150,000 to 200,000 clones, 80% to 85% of which are singletons. The sequencing input was peripheral blood. This receptor was obtained from an older woman with COVID-19, enrolled during active disease.

This chain's CDR3 is CASSIWDGGAYNEQFF. The CDR3 nucleotides read TGTGCCAGTAGTATTTGGGACGGGGGGGCTTACAATGAGCAGTTCTTC. This chain connects TRBV19 to TRBJ2-1, with 8 bases lining up with TRBD2. CDR3 length equals 16 residues. Germline V CDR1 and CDR2: LNHDA, SQIVND (reference sequence). The junction had 8 bases not matched to a gene; V was cut back by 3 bases and J by 4 bases.